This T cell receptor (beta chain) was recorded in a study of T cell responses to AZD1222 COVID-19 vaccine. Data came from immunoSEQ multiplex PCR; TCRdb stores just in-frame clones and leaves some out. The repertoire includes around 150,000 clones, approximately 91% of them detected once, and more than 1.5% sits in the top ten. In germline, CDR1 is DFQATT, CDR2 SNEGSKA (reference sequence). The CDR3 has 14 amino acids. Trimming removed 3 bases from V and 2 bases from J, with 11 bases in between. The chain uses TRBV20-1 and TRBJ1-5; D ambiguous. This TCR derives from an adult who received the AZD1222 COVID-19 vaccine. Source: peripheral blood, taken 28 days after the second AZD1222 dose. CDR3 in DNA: TGCAGTGCTAGTTCGACCGGCGGCAATCAGCCCCAGCATTTT. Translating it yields CSASSTGGNQPQHF.